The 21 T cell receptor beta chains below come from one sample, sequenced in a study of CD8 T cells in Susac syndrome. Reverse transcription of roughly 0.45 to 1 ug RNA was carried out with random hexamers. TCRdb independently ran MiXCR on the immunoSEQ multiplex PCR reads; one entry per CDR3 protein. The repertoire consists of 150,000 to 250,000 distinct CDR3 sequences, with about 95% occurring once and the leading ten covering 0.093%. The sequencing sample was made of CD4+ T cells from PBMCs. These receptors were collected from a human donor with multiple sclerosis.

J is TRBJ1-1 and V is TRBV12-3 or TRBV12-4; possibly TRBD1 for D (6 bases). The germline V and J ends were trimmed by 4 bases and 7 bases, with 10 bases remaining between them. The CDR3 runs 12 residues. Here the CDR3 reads CASSSRGREAFF. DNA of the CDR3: TGTGCCAGCAGTTCCAGGGGCCGTGAAGCTTTCTTT.

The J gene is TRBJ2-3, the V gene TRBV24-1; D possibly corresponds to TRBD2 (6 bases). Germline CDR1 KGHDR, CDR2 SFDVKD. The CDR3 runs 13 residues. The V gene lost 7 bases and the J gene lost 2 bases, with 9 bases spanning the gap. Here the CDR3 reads CATSLLATDTQYF. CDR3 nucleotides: TGTGCCACCAGCCTACTAGCCACAGATACGCAGTATTTT.

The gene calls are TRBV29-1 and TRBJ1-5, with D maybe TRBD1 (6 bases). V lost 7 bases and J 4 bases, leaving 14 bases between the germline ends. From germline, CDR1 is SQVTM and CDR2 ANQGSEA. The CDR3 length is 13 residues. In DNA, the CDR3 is TGCAGCGCCATGGACAGTAATAATCAGCCCCAGCATTTT. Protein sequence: CSAMDSNNQPQHF.

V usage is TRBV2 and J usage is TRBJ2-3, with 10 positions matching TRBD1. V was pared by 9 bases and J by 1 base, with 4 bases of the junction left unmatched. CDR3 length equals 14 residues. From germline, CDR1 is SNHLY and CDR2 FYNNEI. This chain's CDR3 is CARSGQGGTDTQYF. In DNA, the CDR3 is TGTGCCAGATCCGGACAGGGGGGCACAGATACGCAGTATTTT. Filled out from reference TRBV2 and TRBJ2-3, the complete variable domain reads EPEVTQTPSHQVTQMGQEVILRCVPISNHLYFYWYRQILGQKVEFLVSFYNNEISEKSEIFDDQFSVERPDGSNFTLKIRSTKLEDSAMYFCARSGQGGTDTQYFGPGTRLTVL.

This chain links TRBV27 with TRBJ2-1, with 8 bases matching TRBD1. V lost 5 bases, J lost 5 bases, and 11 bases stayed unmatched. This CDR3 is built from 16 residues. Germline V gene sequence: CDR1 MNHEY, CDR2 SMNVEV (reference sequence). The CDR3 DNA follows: TGTGCCAGCAGTCCCAGGGGGCCTGGGTCTCACAATGAGCAGTTCTTC. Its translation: CASSPRGPGSHNEQFF.

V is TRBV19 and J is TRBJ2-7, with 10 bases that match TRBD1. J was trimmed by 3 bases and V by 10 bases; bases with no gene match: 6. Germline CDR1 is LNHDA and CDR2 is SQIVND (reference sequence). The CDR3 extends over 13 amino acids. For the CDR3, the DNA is TGTGCCACCCGCCGGGACAGGGGCTACGAGCAGTACTTC. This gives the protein CATRRDRGYEQYF.

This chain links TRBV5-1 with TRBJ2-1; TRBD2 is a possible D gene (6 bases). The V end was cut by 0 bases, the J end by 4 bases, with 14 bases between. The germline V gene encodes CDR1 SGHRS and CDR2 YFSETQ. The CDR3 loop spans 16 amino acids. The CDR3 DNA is TGCGCCAGCAGCTTGGGCCGCGGACTACGGTACAATGAGCAGTTCTTC. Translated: CASSLGRGLRYNEQFF.

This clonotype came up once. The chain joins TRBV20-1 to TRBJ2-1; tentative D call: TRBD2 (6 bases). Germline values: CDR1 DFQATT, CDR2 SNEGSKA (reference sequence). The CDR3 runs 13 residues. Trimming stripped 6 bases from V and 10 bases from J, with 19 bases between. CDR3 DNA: TGCAGTGCCCCAACGGAGGGCCCACGCGAGCAGTTCTTC. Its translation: CSAPTEGPREQFF.

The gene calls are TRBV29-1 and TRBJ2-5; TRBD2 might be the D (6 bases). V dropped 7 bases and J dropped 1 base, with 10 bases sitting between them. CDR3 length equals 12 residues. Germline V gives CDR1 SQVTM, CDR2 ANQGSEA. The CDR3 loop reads CSGGATQETQYF. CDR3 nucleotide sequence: TGCAGCGGCGGGGCGACCCAAGAGACCCAGTACTTC.

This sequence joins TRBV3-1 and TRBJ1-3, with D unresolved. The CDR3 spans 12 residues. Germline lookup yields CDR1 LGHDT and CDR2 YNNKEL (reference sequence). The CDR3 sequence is CASLSSGNTIYF. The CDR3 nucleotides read TGTGCAAGCTTATCATCTGGAAACACCATATATTTT.

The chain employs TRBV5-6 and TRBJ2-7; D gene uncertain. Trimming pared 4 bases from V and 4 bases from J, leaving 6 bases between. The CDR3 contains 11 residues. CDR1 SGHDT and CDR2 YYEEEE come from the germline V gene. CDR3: CASSPPYEQYF. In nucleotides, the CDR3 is TGTGCCAGCAGCCCTCCTTACGAGCAGTACTTC.

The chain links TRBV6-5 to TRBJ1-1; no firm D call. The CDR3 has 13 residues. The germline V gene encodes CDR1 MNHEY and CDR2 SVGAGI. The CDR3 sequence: CVSRPGRETEAFF. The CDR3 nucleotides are TGTGTCTCTCGTCCGGGTAGGGAAACTGAAGCTTTCTTT.

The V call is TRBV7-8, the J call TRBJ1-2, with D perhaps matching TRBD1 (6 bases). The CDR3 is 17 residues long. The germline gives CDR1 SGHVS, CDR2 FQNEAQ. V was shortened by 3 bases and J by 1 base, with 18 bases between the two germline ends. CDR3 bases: TGTGCCAGCAGCTTGGGGCCAGAGGGACACATTAACTATGGCTACACCTTC. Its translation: CASSLGPEGHINYGYTF.

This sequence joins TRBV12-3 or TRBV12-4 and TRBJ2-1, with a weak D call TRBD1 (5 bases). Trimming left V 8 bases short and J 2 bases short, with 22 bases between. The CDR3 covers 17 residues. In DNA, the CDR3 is TGTGCCAGCTGTGAGAGGTGGAAAGGGGATGCCTACAATGAGCAGTTCTTC. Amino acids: CASCERWKGDAYNEQFF.

The CDR3: CASSLGENSEQFF. CDR3 nucleotide sequence: TGTGCCAGCAGCCTTGGGGAGAACAGTGAGCAGTTCTTC. The chain joins TRBV9 to TRBJ2-1; D may be TRBD2 (5 bases). Germline V gene data show CDR1 as SGDLS and CDR2 as YYNGEE. The germline V and J ends were trimmed by 4 bases and 9 bases, with 14 bases remaining between them. The length of the CDR3 is 13 residues.

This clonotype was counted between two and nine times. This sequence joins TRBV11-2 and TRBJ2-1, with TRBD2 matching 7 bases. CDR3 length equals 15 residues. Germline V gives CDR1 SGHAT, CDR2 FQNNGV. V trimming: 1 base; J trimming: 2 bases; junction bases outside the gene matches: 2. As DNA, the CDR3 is TGTGCCAGCAGCTTAGTCGGGGGGACCTACAATGAGCAGTTCTTC. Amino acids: CASSLVGGTYNEQFF.

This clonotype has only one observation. The CDR3 protein is CASSLRSSYGYTF. The CDR3 DNA sequence: TGCGCCAGCAGCTTGCGATCGAGCTATGGCTACACCTTC. The chain uses TRBV5-1 and TRBJ1-2; D call uncertain. This CDR3 has 13 amino acids. Trimming pared 1 base from V and 4 bases from J, leaving 8 bases between. Germline lookup yields CDR1 SGHRS and CDR2 YFSETQ.

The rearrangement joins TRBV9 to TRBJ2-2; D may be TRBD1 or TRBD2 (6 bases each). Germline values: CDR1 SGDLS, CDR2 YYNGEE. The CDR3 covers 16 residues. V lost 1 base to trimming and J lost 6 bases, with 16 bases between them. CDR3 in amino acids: CASSVRSRGGAGELFF. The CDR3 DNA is TGTGCCAGCAGCGTACGTTCCAGGGGAGGCGCCGGGGAGCTGTTTTTT.

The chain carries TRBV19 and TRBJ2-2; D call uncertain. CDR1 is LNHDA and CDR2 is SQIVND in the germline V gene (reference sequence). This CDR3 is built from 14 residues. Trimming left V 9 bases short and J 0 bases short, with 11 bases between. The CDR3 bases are TGTGCCAGCAAGCGACACCCGAACACCGGGGAGCTGTTTTTT. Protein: CASKRHPNTGELFF.

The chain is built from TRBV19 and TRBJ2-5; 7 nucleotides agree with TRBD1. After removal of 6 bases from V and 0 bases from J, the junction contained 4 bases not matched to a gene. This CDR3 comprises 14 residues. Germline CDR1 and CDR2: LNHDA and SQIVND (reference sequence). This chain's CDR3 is CASRPTGYQETQYF. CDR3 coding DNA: TGTGCCAGTAGACCGACAGGGTACCAAGAGACCCAGTACTTC.

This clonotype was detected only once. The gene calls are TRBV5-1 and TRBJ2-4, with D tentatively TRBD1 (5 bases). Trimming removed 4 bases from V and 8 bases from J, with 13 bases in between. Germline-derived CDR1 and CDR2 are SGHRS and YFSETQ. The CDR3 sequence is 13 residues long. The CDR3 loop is CASSLPDRDIQYF. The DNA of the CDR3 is TGCGCCAGCAGCCTACCCGACAGAGACATTCAGTACTTC.